This TCR beta chain is drawn from a study of Ad26.COV2.S vaccination and SARS-CoV-2 variants. Findings of the study overall: The authors reported substantial breadth in spike-specific CD8+ and CD4+ T cell responses after vaccination.

Worth noting for this clone: Its cognate antigen is unknown.

The assay was immunoSEQ multiplex PCR, and TCRdb's table has in-frame clones only and misses some. The profile shows approximately 400,000 clones, roughly 85% of them singletons. The CDR3 is made up of 14 amino acids. CDR1 MNHEY and CDR2 SVGAGI come from the germline V gene. With 5 bases removed from V and 8 bases from J, the gap between germline ends came to 18 bases. Regarding treatment: roughly 20 received Ad26.COV2.S at low or high dose, single or two shots; about 5 received placebo; per-sample allocation not given. Sample collection was performed on day 63 after the first vaccine or placebo injection. The study used a vaccine consisting of an Ad26 vector that expressed Wuhan-strain SARS-CoV-2 spike.

The sample in question was peripheral blood, obtained in a trial of Ad26.COV2.S vaccine versus placebo. The genes are TRBV6-5 and TRBJ1-2; D is ambiguous. The TCR sequence derives from a person aged 18-60 years who received the Ad26.COV2.S COVID-19 vaccine or a placebo. The DNA for the CDR3 is TGTGCCAGCAGTATACGTAGACCCGAGTCGGGCTACACCTTC. Translating it yields CASSIRRPESGYTF.